The 5 T cell receptor beta chains in this list originate from one sample, sequenced in a study of blood T cell repertoires in COVID-19. Some clones are missing from TCRdb's copy, which holds only in-frame ones; the method was immunoSEQ multiplex PCR. Of about 160,000 clones in the sample, 80% to 95% were seen once. Sequencing used peripheral blood. Source of these receptors: a young man with COVID-19, enrolled during active disease.

The chain joins TRBV6-6 to TRBJ1-1, with 7 bases aligning to TRBD1. The V segment lost 8 bases and the J segment 2 bases; nucleotides outside the gene matches: 2. Germline-derived CDR1 and CDR2 are MNHNY and SVGAGI (reference sequence). The CDR3 spans 12 residues. The CDR3 sequence: CASRDSNTEAFF. In DNA, the CDR3 is TGTGCCAGCCGGGACAGTAACACTGAAGCTTTCTTT.

The gene calls are TRBV6-5 and TRBJ2-7; 7 positions agree with TRBD2. V gave up 10 bases and J gave up 1 base; unmatched junction bases: 13. The CDR3 spans 15 residues. Germline values: CDR1 MNHEY, CDR2 SVGAGI. DNA of the CDR3: TGTGCCACCACTGCGGGAGATAGCGGTTCCTACGAGCAGTACTTC. This translates into CATTAGDSGSYEQYF.

In DNA, the CDR3 is TGTGCCAGCAGTTACCCCAGGGGACGAAACTATGGCTACACCTTC. Protein: CASSYPRGRNYGYTF. The V and J genes are TRBV6-2 or TRBV6-3 and TRBJ1-2; perhaps TRBD1 as D (6 bases). V was cut by 2 bases and J by 2 bases, with 12 bases left in between. Germline loops: CDR1 MNHEY, CDR2 SVGEGT. The CDR3 sequence is 15 residues long.

The chain joins TRBV13 to TRBJ2-1; TRBD1 aligns across 10 bases. Germline CDR1 is PRHDT and CDR2 is FYEKMQ (reference sequence). This CDR3 is built from 16 residues. V trimming: 3 bases; J trimming: 2 bases; junction bases outside the gene matches: 4. The CDR3 sequence is CASSFRTGGPYNEQFF. The CDR3, as DNA: TGTGCCAGCAGCTTCCGGACAGGGGGTCCCTACAATGAGCAGTTCTTC.

This clone was seen only once. The chain carries TRBV7-2 and TRBJ2-3; D is possibly TRBD2 (6 bases). This CDR3 has 16 residues. Germline lookup yields CDR1 SGHTA and CDR2 FQGNSA. V lost 4 bases and J lost 2, with 16 bases in between. CDR3 protein: CASSSNGRRVTDTQYF. CDR3 sequence (DNA): TGTGCCAGCAGCTCCAATGGGAGGCGAGTCACAGATACGCAGTATTTT.